This T cell receptor beta chain came from a study of beta chain features in type 1 diabetes. Study information: Age, gender and cell yields were similar between patients and healthy donors.

Study outcomes and limitations: Significant though moderate, a shortening of TCRB CDR3s appeared in all four CD4+ subsets of Type 1 diabetes patients.

The junction had 5 bases not matched to a gene; V was cut back by 2 bases and J by 0 bases. Germline CDR1 SGHDT, CDR2 YYEEEE. This CDR3 is 16 amino acids long. Expressed TCRB transcripts got sequenced, as all isolated RNA was reverse transcribed. Data came from immunoSEQ multiplex PCR; TCRdb stores just in-frame clones and leaves some out. Here the sample spans 55,000 to 80,000 clones, around 49% being singletons. Averaging roughly 100 mL, one heparinised blood draw was given by each donor. Regarding this clone: Its antigen remains unknown.

Sequencing was carried out using central memory CD4+ T cells from blood. The receptor comes from a young man with type 1 diabetes. The gene calls are TRBV5-6 and TRBJ2-3, with TRBD1 matching 8 bases. In DNA form, the CDR3 reads TGTGCCAGCAGCTTCCCCGACAGGGGAAGCACAGATACGCAGTATTTT. Translation: CASSFPDRGSTDTQYF. Supplemented by reference TRBV5-6 and TRBJ2-3, the full variable domain reads DAGVTQSPTHLIKTRGQQVTLRCSPKSGHDTVSWYQQALGQGPQFIFQYYEEEERQRGNFPDRFSGHQFPNYSSELNVNALLLGDSALYLCASSFPDRGSTDTQYFGPGTRLTVL.